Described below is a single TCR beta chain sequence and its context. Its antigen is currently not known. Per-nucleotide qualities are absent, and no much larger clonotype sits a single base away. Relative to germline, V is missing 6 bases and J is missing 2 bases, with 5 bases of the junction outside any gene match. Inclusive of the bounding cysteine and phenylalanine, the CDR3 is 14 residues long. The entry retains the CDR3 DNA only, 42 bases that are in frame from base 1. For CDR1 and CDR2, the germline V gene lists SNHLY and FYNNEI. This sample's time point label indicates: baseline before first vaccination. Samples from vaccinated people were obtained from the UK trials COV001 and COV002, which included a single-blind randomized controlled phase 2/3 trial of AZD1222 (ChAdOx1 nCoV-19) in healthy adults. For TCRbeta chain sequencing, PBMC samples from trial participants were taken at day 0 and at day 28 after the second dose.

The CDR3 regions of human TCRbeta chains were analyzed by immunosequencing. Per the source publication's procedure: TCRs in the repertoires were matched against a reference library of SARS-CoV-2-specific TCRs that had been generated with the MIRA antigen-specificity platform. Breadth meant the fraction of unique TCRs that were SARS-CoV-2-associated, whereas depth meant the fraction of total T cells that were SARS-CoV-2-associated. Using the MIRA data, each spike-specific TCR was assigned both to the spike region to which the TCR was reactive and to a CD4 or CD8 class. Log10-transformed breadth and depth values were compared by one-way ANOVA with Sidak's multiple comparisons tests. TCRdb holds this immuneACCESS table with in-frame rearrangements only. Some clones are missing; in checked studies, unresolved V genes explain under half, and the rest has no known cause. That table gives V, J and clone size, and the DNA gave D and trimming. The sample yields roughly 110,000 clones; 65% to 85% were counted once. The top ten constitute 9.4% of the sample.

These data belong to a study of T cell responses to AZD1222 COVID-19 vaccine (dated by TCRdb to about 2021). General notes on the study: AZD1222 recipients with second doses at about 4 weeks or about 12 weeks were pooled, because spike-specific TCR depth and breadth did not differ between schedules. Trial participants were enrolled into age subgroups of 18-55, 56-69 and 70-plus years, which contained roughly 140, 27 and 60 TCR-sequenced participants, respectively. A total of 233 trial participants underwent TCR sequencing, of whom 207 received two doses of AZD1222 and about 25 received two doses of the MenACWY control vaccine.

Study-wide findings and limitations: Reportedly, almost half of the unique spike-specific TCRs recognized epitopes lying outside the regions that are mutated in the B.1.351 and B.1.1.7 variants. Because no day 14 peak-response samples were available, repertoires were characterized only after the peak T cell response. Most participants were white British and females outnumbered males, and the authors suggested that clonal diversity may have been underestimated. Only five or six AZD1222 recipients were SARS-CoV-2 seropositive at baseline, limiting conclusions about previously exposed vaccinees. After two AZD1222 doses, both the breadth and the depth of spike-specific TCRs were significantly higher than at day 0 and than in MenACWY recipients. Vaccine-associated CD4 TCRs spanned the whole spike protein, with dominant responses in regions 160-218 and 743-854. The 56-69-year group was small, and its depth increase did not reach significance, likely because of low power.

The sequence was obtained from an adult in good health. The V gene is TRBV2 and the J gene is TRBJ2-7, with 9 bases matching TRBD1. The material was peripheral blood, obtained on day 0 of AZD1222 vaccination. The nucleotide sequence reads TGTGCCAGCAGATGGGACAGGGACCCCTACGAGCAGTACTTC. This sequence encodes CASRWDRDPYEQYF.